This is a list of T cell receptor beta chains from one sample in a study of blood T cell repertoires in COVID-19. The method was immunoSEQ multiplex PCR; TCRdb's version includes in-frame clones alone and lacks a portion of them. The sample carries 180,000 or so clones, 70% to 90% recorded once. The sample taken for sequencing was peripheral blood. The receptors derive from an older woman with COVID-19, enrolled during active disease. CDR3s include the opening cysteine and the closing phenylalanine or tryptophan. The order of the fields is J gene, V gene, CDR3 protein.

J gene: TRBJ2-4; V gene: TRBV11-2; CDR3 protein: CASSFGRGRGIQYF
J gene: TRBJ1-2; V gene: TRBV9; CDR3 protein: CASSVADREGDGYTF
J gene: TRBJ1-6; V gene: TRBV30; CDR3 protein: CAWIGTRGNSPLHF
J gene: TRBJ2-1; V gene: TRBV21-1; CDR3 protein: CASSKGGGPYSYNEQFF
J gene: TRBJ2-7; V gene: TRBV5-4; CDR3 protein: CASSLGPASSYEQYF
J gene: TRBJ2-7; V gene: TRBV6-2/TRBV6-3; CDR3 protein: CASSFQGLAGSYEQYF
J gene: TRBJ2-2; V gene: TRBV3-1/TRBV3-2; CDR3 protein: CASSQRLAGGIGELFF
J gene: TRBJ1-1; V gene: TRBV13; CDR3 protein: CASSLGPGGIFDKAFF
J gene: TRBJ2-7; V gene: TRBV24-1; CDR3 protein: CATSDPGQGANEQYF
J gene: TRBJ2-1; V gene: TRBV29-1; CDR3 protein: CSVSSGVYNEQFF
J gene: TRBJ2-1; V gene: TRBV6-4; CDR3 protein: CASSEAGEQFF
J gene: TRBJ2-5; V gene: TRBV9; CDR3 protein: CASSVEIGQGGETQYF
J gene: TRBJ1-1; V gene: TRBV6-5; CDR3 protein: CASSYSDPRRTEAFF
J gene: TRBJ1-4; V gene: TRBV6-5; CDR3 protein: CAVLRGVGEKLFF
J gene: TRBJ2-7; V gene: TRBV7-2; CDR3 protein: CASSLVAGSDYEQYF
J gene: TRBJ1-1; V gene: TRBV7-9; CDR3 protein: CASSNRGRTEAFF
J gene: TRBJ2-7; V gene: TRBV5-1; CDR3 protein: CASSFLAGGGGEQYF
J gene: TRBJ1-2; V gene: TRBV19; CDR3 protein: CASSPLSGNYGYTF
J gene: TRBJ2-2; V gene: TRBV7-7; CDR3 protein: CASSLGTPNTGELFF
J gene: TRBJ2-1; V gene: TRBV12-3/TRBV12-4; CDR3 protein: CASSIQLDVKFF
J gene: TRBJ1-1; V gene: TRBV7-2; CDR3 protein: CASSGRVNTEAFF
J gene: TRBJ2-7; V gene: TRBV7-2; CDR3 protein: CASSLGDSQYF
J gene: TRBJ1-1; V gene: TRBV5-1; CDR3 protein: CASSLAGDSGGTEAFF
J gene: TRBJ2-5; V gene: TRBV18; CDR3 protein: CASSLKTSVETQYF
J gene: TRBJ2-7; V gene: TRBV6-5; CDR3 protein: CASRASGTTYEQYF
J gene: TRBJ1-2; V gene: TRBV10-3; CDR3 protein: CAISSDAGQGSHNYGYTF
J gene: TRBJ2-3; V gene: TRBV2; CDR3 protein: CASRTGQGFGTQYF
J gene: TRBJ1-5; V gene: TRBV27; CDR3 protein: CASSSPGGNQPQHF
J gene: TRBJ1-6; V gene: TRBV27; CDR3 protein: CASSFNTGWAGGGSYNSPLHF
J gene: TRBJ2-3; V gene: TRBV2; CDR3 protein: CASSPATSTDTQYF
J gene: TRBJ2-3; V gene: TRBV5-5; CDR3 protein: CASSSAPAVSTDTQYF
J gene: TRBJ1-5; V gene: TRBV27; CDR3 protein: CAIQGAGGQPQHF
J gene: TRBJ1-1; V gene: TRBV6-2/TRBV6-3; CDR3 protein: CASSIGSLTEAFF
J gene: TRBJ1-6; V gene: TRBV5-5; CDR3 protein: CASIDTNSYNSPLHF
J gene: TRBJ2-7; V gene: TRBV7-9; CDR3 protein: CASSSTGGASYEQYF
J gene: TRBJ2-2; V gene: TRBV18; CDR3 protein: CASAVPVFF
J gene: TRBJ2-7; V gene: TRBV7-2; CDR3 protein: CASSWGQGLYEQYF
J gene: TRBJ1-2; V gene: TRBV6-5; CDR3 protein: CASSRGGVPHYGYTF
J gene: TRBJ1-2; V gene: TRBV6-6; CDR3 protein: CASSYYTGERGYTF
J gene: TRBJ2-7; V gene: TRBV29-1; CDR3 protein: CSVESTGMGEQYF
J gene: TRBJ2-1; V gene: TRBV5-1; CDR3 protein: CASRTSGNYNEQFF
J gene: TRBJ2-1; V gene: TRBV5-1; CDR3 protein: CASSRYPPGLAGVTGETYNEQFF
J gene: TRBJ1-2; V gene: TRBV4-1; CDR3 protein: CASSQRTGGGYTF